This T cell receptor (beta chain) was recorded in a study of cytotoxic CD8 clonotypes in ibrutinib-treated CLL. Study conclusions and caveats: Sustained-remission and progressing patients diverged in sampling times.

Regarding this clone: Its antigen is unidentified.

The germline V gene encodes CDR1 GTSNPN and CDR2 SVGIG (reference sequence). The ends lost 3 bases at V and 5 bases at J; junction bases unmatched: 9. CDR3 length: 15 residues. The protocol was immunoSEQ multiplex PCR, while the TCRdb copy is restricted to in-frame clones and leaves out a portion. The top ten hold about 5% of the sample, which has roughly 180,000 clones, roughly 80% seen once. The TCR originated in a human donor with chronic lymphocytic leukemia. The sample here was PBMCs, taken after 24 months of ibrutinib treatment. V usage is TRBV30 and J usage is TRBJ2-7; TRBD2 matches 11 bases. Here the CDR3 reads CAWSDPGLAVHEQYF. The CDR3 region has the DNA TGTGCCTGGAGCGATCCGGGACTAGCGGTCCACGAGCAGTACTTC.